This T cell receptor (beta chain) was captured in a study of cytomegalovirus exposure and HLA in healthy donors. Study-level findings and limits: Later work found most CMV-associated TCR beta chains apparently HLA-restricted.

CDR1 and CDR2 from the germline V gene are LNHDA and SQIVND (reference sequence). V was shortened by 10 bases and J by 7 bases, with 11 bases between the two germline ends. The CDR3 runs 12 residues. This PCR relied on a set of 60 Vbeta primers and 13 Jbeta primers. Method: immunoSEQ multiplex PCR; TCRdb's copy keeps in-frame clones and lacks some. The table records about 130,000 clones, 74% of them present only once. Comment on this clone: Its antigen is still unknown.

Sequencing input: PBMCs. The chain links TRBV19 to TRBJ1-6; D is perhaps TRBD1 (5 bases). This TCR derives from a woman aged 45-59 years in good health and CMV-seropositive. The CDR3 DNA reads TGTGCCACCCGGGCAGGGAATTCACCCCTCCACTTT. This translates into CATRAGNSPLHF.